The 14 T cell receptor beta chains below all came from one sample that was sequenced in a study of metastatic and nonmetastatic thyroid tumors. Using MiXCR, TCRdb reanalyzed the PCR reads. The data show approximately 16,000 clones, about 26% seen once. Not a single patient had been given any form of treatment at any point before undergoing thyroid surgery. Sequencing was performed on blood. Receptor source: a male donor with papillary thyroid cancer or a benign thyroid nodule (not recorded which). Some clones in this sample may be carry-over from other donors' samples.

There are many counts of this clone. The gene calls are TRBV5-1 and TRBJ1-1, with no clear D. Trimming took off 4 bases at V and 1 base at J, with 8 bases between the two ends. From germline, CDR1 is SGHRS and CDR2 YFSETQ. The CDR3 is made up of 13 amino acids. CDR3 region: CASSSQRNTEAFF. As DNA, the CDR3 is TGCGCCAGCAGCAGTCAGAGGAACACTGAAGCTTTCTTT.

V is TRBV5-1 and J is TRBJ2-1; 8 positions agree with TRBD2. There are 15 residues in the CDR3. J was trimmed by 6 bases and V by 2 bases; bases with no gene match: 7. Germline CDR1 reads SGHRS; CDR2 reads YFSETQ. The CDR3 spells CASSLISGRGNEQFF. The CDR3 DNA reads as TGCGCCAGCAGCTTAATAAGCGGGAGAGGCAATGAGCAGTTCTTC. Looking up the rest from reference TRBV5-1 and TRBJ2-1 gives the full variable domain: KAGVTQTPRYLIKTRGQQVTLSCSPISGHRSVSWYQQTPGQGLQFLFEYFSETQRNKGNFPGRFSGRQFSNSRSEMNVSTLELGDSALYLCASSLISGRGNEQFFGPGTRLTVL.

This clone was observed at least ten times. The chain is built from TRBV6-1 and TRBJ2-4, with 8 bases aligning to TRBD1. V was pared by 4 bases and J by 1 base, with 6 bases of the junction left unmatched. Germline CDR1 and CDR2: MNHNS and SASEGT. This CDR3 comprises 16 residues. CDR3: CASSAQGASAKNIQYF. CDR3 DNA sequence: TGTGCCAGCAGTGCTCAGGGGGCGAGTGCCAAAAACATTCAGTACTTC.

In its sample, this clone was seen many times. This chain joins TRBV30 and TRBJ2-5; unclear D gene. The CDR3 runs 12 residues. The germline V gene encodes CDR1 GTSNPN and CDR2 SVGIG (reference sequence). Trimming left V 3 bases short and J 4 bases short, with 9 bases between. The CDR3 loop is CAWSLDVETQYF. The CDR3 DNA sequence: TGTGCCTGGAGCCTCGATGTAGAGACCCAGTACTTC.

This clone was seen ten or more times. A much larger clone lies one base from this, so it may be a read error. This specimen includes other DNA sequences encoding the same CDR3. The rearrangement links TRBV6-1 to TRBJ2-2, with D tentatively TRBD2 (5 bases). The CDR3 totals 15 residues. The germline V gene has CDR1 MNHNS and CDR2 SASEGT. V lost 4 bases and J 1 base, leaving 10 bases between the germline ends. This chain's CDR3 is CASSVEGENTGELFF. CDR3 coding DNA: TGTGCCAGCAGTGTCGAGGGCGAGAACACCGGGGAGCTGTTTTTT.

In its sample, this clone was seen a few times. The V gene is TRBV20-1, the J gene TRBJ1-1, with 8 bases aligning to TRBD1. Per the germline V gene, CDR1 is DFQATT and CDR2 is SNEGSKA (reference sequence). The length of the CDR3 is 13 residues. V lost 0 bases to trimming and J lost 3 bases; unmatched junction nucleotides: 0. The CDR3 reads CSARETGDTEAFF. The CDR3 bases are TGCAGTGCTAGAGAGACAGGGGACACTGAAGCTTTCTTT.

This clone appeared many times. This chain uses TRBV2 with TRBJ1-6; 7 nucleotides match TRBD1. Germline V lookup: CDR1 SNHLY, CDR2 FYNNEI. The CDR3 runs to 14 residues. The ends lost 8 bases at V and 7 bases at J; junction bases unmatched: 8. CDR3 DNA: TGTGCCAGCGAATCAGGGGGGGCGAATTCACCCCTCCACTTT. Encoded protein: CASESGGANSPLHF.

In this sample, this clone is medium-sized (0.01 to 0.1%). The chain is built from TRBV20-1 and TRBJ2-6; D is undetermined. Germline V gene sequence: CDR1 DFQATT, CDR2 SNEGSKA (reference sequence). This CDR3 is built from 13 residues. Deletions cut 6 bases from V and 1 base from J, with 7 bases between. CDR3 coding DNA: TGCAGTGCACAAAGGTCTGGGGCCAACGTCCTGACTTTC. It encodes CSAQRSGANVLTF.

The chain recombines TRBV20-1 with TRBJ2-7; 9 bases agree with TRBD2. The CDR3 spans 12 residues. CDR1 and CDR2 from the germline V gene are DFQATT and SNEGSKA (reference sequence). The V and J ends lost 4 bases and 5 bases, in that order; junction bases with no gene match: 3. The CDR3 DNA follows: TGCAGTGCTATAGCGGGAGCCCACGAGCAGTACTTC. This gives the protein CSAIAGAHEQYF.

This clone was observed at least ten times. The chain couples TRBV27 to TRBJ1-4; D not certain. Germline assignment: CDR1 MNHEY and CDR2 SMNVEV (reference sequence). CDR3 size: 12 residues. Trimming pared 7 bases from V and 8 bases from J, leaving 11 bases between. CDR3 sequence: CASTLGIEKLFF. For the CDR3, the DNA is TGTGCCAGCACCCTGGGGATAGAAAAACTGTTTTTT.

This clone was detected only a few times. The chain links TRBV30 to TRBJ2-7; possible D gene TRBD2, 5 bases. The CDR3 length is 14 residues. The germline CDR1 and CDR2 sequences are GTSNPN and SVGIG (reference sequence). V was cut by 2 bases and J by 3 bases, with 14 bases left in between. CDR3: CAWSTGGGGYEQYF. The CDR3 bases are TGTGCCTGGAGTACTGGAGGAGGAGGCTACGAGCAGTACTTC.

This clone was observed many times. The CDR3: CASKEGSYGYTF. CDR3 coding DNA: TGTGCCAGCAAAGAGGGCTCCTATGGCTACACCTTC. The rearrangement links TRBV28 to TRBJ1-2; D call uncertain. CDR1 and CDR2 from the germline V gene are MDHEN and SYDVKM. There are 12 residues in the CDR3. V lost 7 bases, J lost 4 bases, and 10 bases lay in between.

The chain couples TRBV7-2 to TRBJ2-5, with 9 bases identical to TRBD2. The trim removed 1 base at V and 5 bases at J, leaving 5 bases unmatched. Germline V lookup: CDR1 SGHTA, CDR2 FQGNSA. This CDR3 is built from 15 residues. This chain's CDR3 is CASSLELAGYETQYF. Here the CDR3 DNA reads TGTGCCAGCAGCTTAGAGCTAGCGGGGTATGAGACCCAGTACTTC.

This clone has a count of ten or more. The CDR3 is CAWSQTQGINTEAFF. CDR3 coding DNA: TGTGCCTGGAGTCAAACACAGGGGATTAACACTGAAGCTTTCTTT. The chain recombines TRBV30 with TRBJ1-1; 7 bases agree with TRBD1. CDR1 is GTSNPN and CDR2 is SVGIG in the germline V gene (reference sequence). The CDR3 length is 15 residues. J gave up 2 bases and V 2 bases, and 8 bases lay outside the gene matches.